This T cell receptor (beta chain) was sequenced for a study of CD8 T cells in ankylosing spondylitis. Study-level findings and limits: Roughly 8 highly homologous variants made up a TCR beta motif, and this motif appeared characteristic of ankylosing spondylitis blood. In peripheral blood, disease-linked CD8+ clones occurred at relatively low frequencies. Reportedly, significant enrichment of disease-linked clones occurred in matched ankylosing spondylitis synovial fluid.

V was clipped by 6 bases and J by 5 bases; unmatched bases: 10. The CDR3 sequence is 14 residues long. CDR1 WSHSY and CDR2 SAAADI come from the germline V gene. Quantitative 5'-RACE with molecular barcodes generated TCR beta libraries. MiXCR was run by TCRdb on the 5' RACE reads, yielding one entry per CDR3 protein. Here the sample spans 200,000 to 300,000 distinct CDR3 sequences, under 12% being singletons. Note on this clonotype: Its matching antigen is unknown.

The genes are TRBV10-2 and TRBJ2-7, with TRBD1 matching 7 bases. Material: blood, either unsorted or a sorted T cell fraction (not recorded which). The sequence came from a male donor with ankylosing spondylitis or in good health (not recorded which). CDR3 in amino acids: CASSDRVVQDEQYF. The CDR3 nucleotides read TGCGCCAGCAGCGACAGGGTGGTTCAGGACGAGCAGTACTTC.